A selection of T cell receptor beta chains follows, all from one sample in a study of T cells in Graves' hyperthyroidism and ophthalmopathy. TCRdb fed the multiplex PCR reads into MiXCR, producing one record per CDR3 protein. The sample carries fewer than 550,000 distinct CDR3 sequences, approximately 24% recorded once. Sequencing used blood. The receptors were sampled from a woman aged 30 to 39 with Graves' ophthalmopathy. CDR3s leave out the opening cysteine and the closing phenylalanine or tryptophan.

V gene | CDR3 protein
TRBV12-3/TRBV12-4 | ASREGQQNSNQPQH
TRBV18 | ASSPWTGENTEAF
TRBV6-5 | ASSYQGRDEAF
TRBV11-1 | ASSTTTGGSSYEQY
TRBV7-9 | ASSLEEHTEAF
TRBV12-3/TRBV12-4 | ASSINRGPATGELF
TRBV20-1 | SARGAGGRPGELF
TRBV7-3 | ASSSTGGREQH
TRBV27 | ASSLVAEAYEQY
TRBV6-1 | ASSDIGEAF
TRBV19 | ASIPDRLQSLTGELF
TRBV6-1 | ASTLATGGYEQY
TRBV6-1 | ASRPRGQGTEAF
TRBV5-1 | ASSLGMLAGAYEQY
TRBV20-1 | SAQPLTGEPQH
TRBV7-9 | ASHQSGAGELF
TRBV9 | ASSPETLGGSGNTIY
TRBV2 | ASSFDLNIQY
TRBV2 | ASSKGGQGNSPLH
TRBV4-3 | ASSQEDRGYEQY
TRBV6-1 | ASSEARGVTEAF
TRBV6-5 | ASRRQGAGYGYT
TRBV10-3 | AIRNEASGQETQY
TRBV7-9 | ASSLGPLYEQY
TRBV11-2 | ASSFRSSGNTGELF
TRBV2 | ASSDRDSSYEQY
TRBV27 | ASKLLGGQSYLDEQY
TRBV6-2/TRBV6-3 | ASSYTGGPGTANYGYT
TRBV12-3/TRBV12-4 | AREDQPICPRDTEAF
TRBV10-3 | ATSPTGDAQY
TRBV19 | ASSIEGQGVKNIQY
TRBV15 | ATSRDSYYNEQY
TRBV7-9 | ASSLLDRPTEAF
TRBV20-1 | SARVRVGNIKY